These T cell receptor beta chains were read from a single sample in a study of blood T cell repertoires in COVID-19. Clones were read by immunoSEQ multiplex PCR, and TCRdb kept only the in-frame ones, dropping some. The sample has roughly 150,000 clones; 80% are singletons. Sequencing was performed on PBMCs or T cells enriched from blood (not recorded which). Every receptor here comes from a man in his forties or fifties who had recovered from COVID-19. The CDR3 runs from the conserved cysteine through the conserved F or W. The order of the fields is clone size, V gene, D gene, J gene, CDR3 DNA, CDR3 protein. D genes are given only for firm matches. Clone size, where shown, is once, few, many, or a class for clones that have expanded.

-,TRBV30,TRBD1,TRBJ1-2,TGTGCCTGGAGAGGAGGGGGCCCCGGAGGCTATGGCTACACCTTC,CAWRGGGPGGYGYTF
once,TRBV11-3,TRBD1,TRBJ2-1,TGTGCCAGCAGCCCCCGAGGACAGGGAGCTACAAATGAGCAGTTCTTC,CASSPRGQGATNEQFF
few,TRBV2,TRBD1,TRBJ1-5,TGTGCCAGTAGAGACTTTGGGACAGGGGGCCCTGGAACCCAGCATTTT,CASRDFGTGGPGTQHF
-,TRBV30,-,TRBJ1-1,TGTGCCTGGAGTGCCCTGAGCGGACTTCGGGACACTGAAGCTTTCTTT,CAWSALSGLRDTEAFF
once,TRBV11-2,TRBD2,TRBJ2-1,TGTGCCAGCAGCGACCTAGCGGGGGGCCCGAACTACAATGAGCAGTTCTTC,CASSDLAGGPNYNEQFF
-,TRBV6-5,-,TRBJ1-2,TGTGCCAGCAGTTATTTCGGGGGGAATGGCTACACCTTC,CASSYFGGNGYTF
few,TRBV10-2,-,TRBJ2-5,TGCGCCAGCAGTGACACCTTCAGAGAGACCCAGTACTTC,CASSDTFRETQYF
-,TRBV5-5,-,TRBJ2-7,TGTGCCAGCAGTTGGGCCCAGGTAGGCGAGCAGTACTTC,CASSWAQVGEQYF
-,TRBV7-6,-,TRBJ1-1,TGTGCCAGCAGCGACCCGGGTGAAGCTTTCTTT,CASSDPGEAFF
once,TRBV15,-,TRBJ2-2,TGTGCCACCAGCAGAGACCAGAAATGGAACACCGGGGAGCTGTTTTTT,CATSRDQKWNTGELFF
-,TRBV9,-,TRBJ2-5,TGTGCCAGCAGCGTAGGCGCGGGGCGGGACGAGACCCAGTACTTC,CASSVGAGRDETQYF
-,TRBV12-5,TRBD2,TRBJ2-5,TGTGCTAGTGGAACCGGACTAGCCGGAGAGACCCAGTACTTC,CASGTGLAGETQYF
once,TRBV6-5,TRBD1,TRBJ2-7,TGTGCCAGCAGATCCGGGACAGGGTATAACGAGCAGTACTTC,CASRSGTGYNEQYF
-,TRBV30,-,TRBJ1-5,TGTGCCTGGAGTGATGGGGGGCAGCCCCAGCATTTT,CAWSDGGQPQHF
-,TRBV5-1,-,TRBJ1-5,TGCGCCAGCAGCCCTGGAGGCTATAGCAATCAGCCCCAGCATTTT,CASSPGGYSNQPQHF
-,TRBV4-2,TRBD2,TRBJ2-2,TGTGCCAGCAGCCAAGATACGGCCGGGGGGGCGAACACCGGGGAGCTGTTTTTT,CASSQDTAGGANTGELFF
once,TRBV9,-,TRBJ2-3,TGTGCCAGCAGCCAACCCCGGGACTTAACTGAGGATACGCAGTATTTT,CASSQPRDLTEDTQYF
-,TRBV7-3,-,TRBJ2-1,TGTGCCAGCAGCTTATTCGCCGGGACAACCTCCTACAATGAGCAGTTCTTC,CASSLFAGTTSYNEQFF
-,TRBV9,TRBD1,TRBJ1-4,TGTGCCAGCAGCGGGACAGGCCTTAATGAAAAACTGTTTTTT,CASSGTGLNEKLFF
-,TRBV5-1,-,TRBJ1-2,TGCGCCAGCAGCTTGTCGGGGAGTTCTAACTATGGCTACACCTTC,CASSLSGSSNYGYTF
-,TRBV19,-,TRBJ1-1,TGTGCCAGTAGTATAGGGCAGTTGAACACTGAAGCTTTCTTT,CASSIGQLNTEAFF
-,TRBV29-1,TRBD1,TRBJ1-1,TGCAGCGTTGCCAGACAGGGGGTTTGGACTGAAGCTTTCTTT,CSVARQGVWTEAFF
-,TRBV7-8,-,TRBJ1-5,TGTGCCAGCAGCTTACGGGGTCCCAGGGAGGGCCAGCCCCAGCATTTT,CASSLRGPREGQPQHF
few,TRBV25-1,TRBD1,TRBJ1-1,TGTGCCAGCAGTTTGACAGGGGAAGGGACTGAAGCTTTCTTT,CASSLTGEGTEAFF
-,TRBV7-2,-,TRBJ2-1,TGTGCCAGCAGCTGGCCCCCCGGGACTCGGATTTACAATGAGCAGTTCTTC,CASSWPPGTRIYNEQFF